This T cell receptor (beta chain) came from a study of CD8 T cells in Susac syndrome. Sequencing of TCR beta was performed on blood CD8+ T cells and on blood CD4+ T cells. The multiple sclerosis control group consisted of treatment-naive patients whose relapsing-remitting disease, which was either stable or active, fulfilled revised McDonald criteria. TEMRA cells were FACS-enriched, with CD8+ and CD4+ T cells isolated negatively. Germline lookup yields CDR1 MNHEY and CDR2 SVGAGI. The CDR3 covers 16 residues. V lost 4 bases and J lost 5, with 18 bases in between. An amount of RNA that ranged from 0.5 to 1 ug was reverse transcribed with random hexamers. Amplification of TCR beta CDR3 spanned 54 Vbeta and 13 Jbeta via immunoSEQ multiplex PCR. TCRdb called the immunoSEQ multiplex PCR reads again in MiXCR, with one record for every CDR3 protein. The sample lists 90,000 to 150,000 distinct CDR3 sequences; approximately 93% were seen once.

This chain links TRBV6-5 with TRBJ1-3; tentatively, D is TRBD1 (6 bases). Sequenced: CD4+ T cells from PBMCs. The clonotype originates from a human donor with multiple sclerosis. The CDR3 region has the DNA TGTGCCAGCAGTTCCACCGGGACGGACAGAAGAAACACCATATATTTT. Protein: CASSSTGTDRRNTIYF.